What follows describes a single TCR beta chain. This sample stems from a study of T-cell reconstitution after alpha-beta-depleted transplantation in children. Looked up from germline, CDR1 is SGHKS and CDR2 is YYEKEE (reference sequence). CDR3 length: 15 amino acids. V lost 2 bases and J 0 bases, leaving 11 bases between the germline ends. Construction of the TCRbeta library involved unique molecular identifiers. TCRdb re-called the PCR reads with MiXCR, one entry per CDR3 protein. The repertoire includes about a million distinct CDR3 sequences, about 26% of them detected once, and 25% to 35% sits in the top ten.

V and J are TRBV5-5 and TRBJ1-1; D remains ambiguous. The sample in question was PBMCs, mostly from graft donor cells, obtained 360 days after TCRalphabeta/CD19-depleted stem cell transplant. This clonotype originated in a boy younger than two who had a stem cell transplant for SCID, so the T cells may come from the graft donor. The CDR3 nucleotides read TGTGCCAGCAGCTTTGACGGAGGTATGAACACTGAAGCTTTCTTT. This translates into CASSFDGGMNTEAFF.